What follows is one T cell receptor beta chain and its context. Its antigen is unknown. In TCRdb, the 5' RACE reads were re-called with MiXCR into one record per CDR3 protein. Of more than 150,000 distinct CDR3 sequences in the sample, around 13% were seen once. The sample is drawn from a study of CD8 T cells in ankylosing spondylitis. Study-wide points: CD8+ by phenotype, disease-linked clones were relatively rare in peripheral blood. Clones tied to disease were said to be significantly enriched in matched ankylosing spondylitis synovial fluid.

The CDR3 has 15 residues. Germline V gene data show CDR1 as MNHEY and CDR2 as SMNVEV (reference sequence). Trimming took off 5 bases at V and 0 bases at J, with 13 bases between the two ends. The sample taken for sequencing was blood, either unsorted or a sorted T cell fraction (not recorded which). The sequence derives from a male donor with ankylosing spondylitis or in good health (not recorded which). V usage is TRBV27 and J usage is TRBJ1-1, with D uncertain. CDR3 sequence: CASSLATGMNTEAFF. CDR3 DNA: TGTGCCAGCAGTCTAGCCACCGGAATGAACACTGAAGCTTTCTTT.